The present entry profiles one T cell receptor beta chain with its context. This specimen comes from a study of blood T cell repertoires in COVID-19. Per the original data handling: Estimated nucleated cell counts came from reference gene primer amplification. The method was immunoSEQ multiplex PCR; TCRdb's version includes in-frame clones alone and lacks a portion of them. V and J calls and clone size come straight from that table; D and trimming were deduced from the DNA. The table has some 61,000 clones, 80% to 90% seen once. The clonotype comes from a man aged 55 to 70 with acute or convalescent COVID-19. The specimen sequenced was peripheral blood.

The CDR3 coding sequence is TGTGCCAGCAGCTTGGGGGGACAGCCCCAGCATTTT. Its translation is CASSLGGQPQHF. The chain is built from TRBV13 and TRBJ1-5; D is possibly TRBD1 (5 bases). V was pared by 3 bases and J by 7 bases, with 7 bases between. There are 12 residues in the CDR3. Per the germline V gene, CDR1 is PRHDT and CDR2 is FYEKMQ (reference sequence).